This TCR beta chain was captured by sequencing in a study of T-cell reconstitution after alpha-beta-depleted transplantation in children. The CDR3 runs to 13 residues. V was pared by 3 bases and J by 0 bases, with 6 bases between. Broader study findings: Certain patients had high TCRbeta diversity at day 60, and it came from recipient T cells and thymic progenitors that survived. Alpha-beta T cells present about two months after transplant were reported to originate from several hundred expanded graft clones. By one year post-transplant, T-cell counts and diversity largely arose from T cells that were newly produced.

A TCRbeta library incorporating unique molecular identifiers was prepared. TCRdb re-called the PCR reads with MiXCR, one entry per CDR3 protein. The table has approximately 300,000 distinct CDR3 sequences, about 9.4% seen once. This clonotype was seen repeatedly, ten times or more. Its antigen is currently unknown. The starting material was PBMCs, obtained before TCRalphabeta/CD19-depleted stem cell transplant. The chain carries TRBV12-3 or TRBV12-4 and TRBJ2-7; D not resolved. The TCR comes from a boy under three years old with acute myeloid leukemia, due to receive a stem cell transplant. For the CDR3, the DNA is TGTGCCAGCAGTTTTGGCCTCTCCTACGAGCAGTACTTC. This gives the protein CASSFGLSYEQYF.